This entry concerns a single T cell receptor beta chain. The same CDR3 also results from other DNA sequences found in this sample. This sample was included in a study of cytomegalovirus exposure and HLA in healthy donors. In the PCR, 60 Vbeta and 13 Jbeta primers were used. The protocol was immunoSEQ multiplex PCR, while the TCRdb copy is restricted to in-frame clones and leaves out a portion. The sample carries some 130,000 clones, approximately 79% recorded once. The sequenced sample was PBMCs. The source of this sequence is a man between 18 and 35 years old in good health and CMV-seronegative.

The CDR3: CASSQDRGSYEQYF. The CDR3 DNA reads as TGTGCCAGCAGCCAAGATCGTGGCAGCTACGAGCAGTACTTC. This chain connects TRBV4-2 to TRBJ2-7; D gene ambiguous. V shed 0 bases and J shed 3 bases, with 9 bases lying between them. CDR3 length equals 14 residues. Germline loops: CDR1 LGHNA, CDR2 YNFKEQ.